The 13 T cell receptor beta chains listed next were all sequenced from one sample in a study of blood T cell repertoires in COVID-19. Data came from immunoSEQ multiplex PCR; TCRdb stores just in-frame clones and leaves some out. The sample lists about 330,000 clones; over 75% were seen once. Sequencing was carried out using peripheral blood. These receptors were taken from a human donor in a cohort sampled during active COVID-19.

The rearrangement joins TRBV20-1 to TRBJ1-1; no firm D call. This CDR3 is 11 amino acids long. Germline CDR1 reads DFQATT; CDR2 reads SNEGSKA (reference sequence). Trimming removed 3 bases at V and 3 bases at J, with 5 bases between. The CDR3 loop reads CSARRDTEAFF. The CDR3 bases are TGCAGTGCTAGGCGGGACACTGAAGCTTTCTTT.

The chain uses TRBV18 and TRBJ2-1; TRBD2 matches 13 bases. The CDR3 loop spans 15 amino acids. The germline CDR1 and CDR2 sequences are KGHSH and LQKENI. The J segment lost 4 bases and the V segment lost 4 bases, leaving 1 base of the junction unmatched. The CDR3: CASSQLAGGYNEQFF. CDR3 DNA sequence: TGTGCCAGCTCACAACTAGCGGGGGGGTACAATGAGCAGTTCTTC.

The rearrangement links TRBV19 to TRBJ2-1; 9 nucleotides match TRBD2. Germline CDR1 is LNHDA and CDR2 is SQIVND (reference sequence). V shed 3 bases and J 3 bases; nucleotides not matched to a gene: 6. This CDR3 spans 16 amino acids. DNA of the CDR3: TGTGCCAGTAGTATTTTGACTAGCGGAGACTACAATGAGCAGTTCTTC. Residues: CASSILTSGDYNEQFF. The entire variable domain, with the rest obtained from reference TRBV19 and TRBJ2-1, is as follows: DGGITQSPKYLFRKEGQNVTLSCEQNLNHDAMYWYRQDPGQGLRLIYYSQIVNDFQKGDIAEGYSVSREKKESFPLTVTSAQKNPTAFYLCASSILTSGDYNEQFFGPGTRLTVL.

J is TRBJ1-1 and V is TRBV25-1; TRBD1 matches 7 bases. CDR3 length equals 15 residues. The J segment lost 1 base and the V segment lost 5 bases, leaving 7 bases of the junction unmatched. CDR1 MGHDK and CDR2 SYGVNS come from the germline V gene. CDR3 DNA: TGTGCCAGCAGTCCCGAAAGGGGGCCGAACACTGAAGCTTTCTTT. Translation gives CASSPERGPNTEAFF. The full variable domain, in which reference TRBV25-1 and TRBJ1-1 provide the parts outside the CDR3, is EADIYQTPRYLVIGTGKKITLECSQTMGHDKMYWYQQDPGMELHLIHYSYGVNSTEKGDLSSESTVSRIRTEHFPLTLESARPSHTSQYLCASSPERGPNTEAFFGQGTRLTVV.

The chain combines TRBV27 with TRBJ2-1, with 8 bases aligning to TRBD1. CDR1 and CDR2 from the germline V gene are MNHEY and SMNVEV (reference sequence). This CDR3 has 16 residues. V lost 6 bases to trimming and J lost 9 bases; unmatched junction nucleotides: 16. CDR3 sequence reads: CASSLGPGQGKSEQFF. For the CDR3, the DNA is TGTGCCAGCAGCCTAGGCCCCGGACAGGGTAAGAGTGAGCAGTTCTTC.

V and J are TRBV5-1 and TRBJ2-7; a weak D match, TRBD1 (5 bases). V lost 1 base, J lost 5 bases, and 13 bases lay in between. Germline lookup yields CDR1 SGHRS and CDR2 YFSETQ. The CDR3 sequence is 14 residues long. The CDR3 region is CASSLQGPIDEQYF. In DNA, the CDR3 is TGCGCCAGCAGCTTGCAGGGCCCTATAGACGAGCAGTACTTC.

The sample holds a few counts of this clone. The chain couples TRBV9 to TRBJ1-6, with 9 bases matching TRBD1. Germline CDR1 and CDR2: SGDLS and YYNGEE. There are 15 residues in the CDR3. Trimming took 3 bases from V and 7 from J; bases not matched to a gene: 5. CDR3 in DNA: TGTGCCAGCAGCGCGGGACAGGGCAAGAATTCACCCCTCCACTTT. Translation gives CASSAGQGKNSPLHF.

V is TRBV30 and J is TRBJ1-2; D gene ambiguous. Germline loops: CDR1 GTSNPN, CDR2 SVGIG (reference sequence). Between the trimmed V and J ends, which lost 4 bases and 9 bases, there was a span of 15 bases. The CDR3 loop spans 12 amino acids. This CDR3 is CAWIDSGSSYTF. CDR3 coding DNA: TGTGCCTGGATCGACTCTGGTTCTAGCTACACCTTC.

The V gene is TRBV11-3, the J gene TRBJ2-7; D not resolved. V lost 0 bases and J 3 bases, leaving 9 bases between the germline ends. CDR3 length: 14 residues. CDR1 is SGHNT, CDR2 YENEEA, per germline. The CDR3 DNA follows: TGTGCCAGCAGCTTAGATAGTTACAGCTACGAGCAGTACTTC. This translates into CASSLDSYSYEQYF.

This clone was recorded once. This CDR3 is also generated by other DNA sequences in the sample. The rearrangement uses TRBV18 and TRBJ1-3, with TRBD1 matching 9 bases. CDR3 size: 15 residues. Per germline, CDR1 KGHSH and CDR2 LQKENI. V shed 2 bases, J shed 4 bases, and the junction held 3 bases outside the gene matches. CDR3 DNA sequence: TGTGCCAGCTCACCAGGGACAGGGTACGGAAACACCATATATTTT. Translated: CASSPGTGYGNTIYF.

V usage is TRBV5-1 and J usage is TRBJ2-7; perhaps TRBD2 as D (6 bases). There are 17 residues in the CDR3. Trimming removed 2 bases at V and 1 base at J, with 19 bases between. In germline, CDR1 is SGHRS, CDR2 YFSETQ. CDR3: CASSLFDGGPTSYEQYF. The CDR3 DNA reads as TGCGCCAGCAGCTTATTCGACGGGGGACCAACATCCTACGAGCAGTACTTC.

This clone came up once. The CDR3 DNA reads as TGTGCCTGGAGAGATCCGGGACAGGGGGATCAGCCCCAGCATTTT. It codes for CAWRDPGQGDQPQHF. The rearrangement links TRBV30 to TRBJ1-5; 11 bases fit TRBD1. The germline gives CDR1 GTSNPN, CDR2 SVGIG (reference sequence). V lost 3 bases and J lost 5; bases outside the gene matches: 6. The CDR3 length is 15 residues. Drawing the rest from reference TRBV30 and TRBJ1-5, the complete variable domain is SQTIHQWPATLVQPVGSPLSLECTVEGTSNPNLYWYRQAAGRGLQLLFYSVGIGQISSEVPQNLSASRPQDRQFILSSKKLLLSDSGFYLCAWRDPGQGDQPQHFGDGTRLSIL.

The V gene is TRBV11-2, the J gene TRBJ2-7; 9 bases agree with TRBD1. Germline V gene lookup returns CDR1 SGHAT and CDR2 FQNNGV. The CDR3 has 15 amino acids. Trimming at V came to 5 bases and at J to 2 bases, leaving 7 bases not matched to a gene. CDR3 sequence (DNA): TGTGCCAGCAGCCGGACAGGGGCCTCAGCCTACGAGCAGTACTTC. Protein sequence: CASSRTGASAYEQYF.